One sample yielded the 11 T cell receptor beta chains listed below, sequenced in a study of shared clonotypes between healthy human individuals. Clones were sequenced by immunoSEQ multiplex PCR, and TCRdb holds only the in-frame ones, with some missing. The sample contains over a million clones, around four fifths of which appear only once. Sequenced sample: memory CD4+ T cells sorted from blood. Sample subset: CD45RA-negative fraction. These receptors all stem from a young man in good health.

V usage is TRBV9 and J usage is TRBJ2-3, with 13 bases aligning to TRBD2. The length of the CDR3 is 16 residues. Germline values: CDR1 SGDLS, CDR2 YYNGEE. The J segment lost 0 bases and the V segment lost 3 bases, leaving 1 base of the junction unmatched. The CDR3 DNA follows: TGTGCCAGCAGCGAGACTAGCGGGGGGAGCACAGATACGCAGTATTTT. Amino acid sequence: CASSETSGGSTDTQYF.

The gene calls are TRBV30 and TRBJ2-3; TRBD2 might be the D (5 bases). The CDR3 contains 13 residues. The germline V and J ends were trimmed by 0 bases and 4 bases, with 8 bases remaining between them. CDR1 is GTSNPN, CDR2 SVGIG, per germline (reference sequence). CDR3 in amino acids: CAWSVGGPDTQYF. CDR3 DNA sequence: TGTGCCTGGAGTGTTGGAGGTCCAGATACGCAGTATTTT.

This chain connects TRBV11-2 to TRBJ1-4; 8 nucleotides line up with TRBD1. The junction had 8 bases not matched to a gene; V was cut back by 6 bases and J by 8 bases. This CDR3 region has 14 residues. Per germline, CDR1 SGHAT and CDR2 FQNNGV. The CDR3 bases are TGTGCCAGCAGTCGCGGACAGGGAGGAGAAAAACTGTTTTTT. This translates into CASSRGQGGEKLFF.

The chain couples TRBV5-4 to TRBJ2-7, with 7 bases that match TRBD2. The trim removed 0 bases at V and 6 bases at J, leaving 3 bases unmatched. This CDR3 spans 13 amino acids. Per the germline V gene, CDR1 is SGHNT and CDR2 is YYREEE (reference sequence). Here the CDR3 reads CASSLGLAREQYF. CDR3 in DNA: TGTGCCAGCAGCTTGGGACTAGCTCGCGAGCAGTACTTC.

The gene calls are TRBV18 and TRBJ1-4; D unresolved. Germline CDR1 reads KGHSH; CDR2 reads LQKENI. V shed 0 bases and J shed 6 bases, with 14 bases lying between them. The CDR3 is 16 residues long. The CDR3 loop reads CASSPPNRNLYEKLFF. CDR3 DNA: TGTGCCAGCTCACCACCCAACAGAAACCTTTATGAAAAACTGTTTTTT.

The rearrangement uses TRBV10-1 and TRBJ2-7, with D maybe TRBD1 (5 bases). The CDR3 extends over 13 amino acids. The V gene lost 8 bases and the J gene lost 0 bases, with 11 bases spanning the gap. The germline V gene has CDR1 WNHNN and CDR2 SYGVQD (reference sequence). The CDR3 sequence is CASSKTASYEQYF. The DNA of the CDR3 is TGCGCCAGCTCAAAGACAGCCTCCTACGAGCAGTACTTC.

The chain is built from TRBV5-1 and TRBJ2-5, with D possibly matching TRBD2 (6 bases). V gave up 1 base and J gave up 5 bases, with 18 bases separating them. Germline loops: CDR1 SGHRS, CDR2 YFSETQ. The CDR3 contains 16 residues. The CDR3 region is CASSLYGSGSGETQYF. The DNA for the CDR3 is TGCGCCAGCAGCTTGTACGGGAGCGGGTCCGGGGAGACCCAGTACTTC.

This chain connects TRBV11-3 to TRBJ2-5; D is unresolved. Trimming pared 3 bases from V and 8 bases from J, leaving 13 bases between. Looked up from germline, CDR1 is SGHNT and CDR2 is YENEEA. This CDR3 has 13 amino acids. The CDR3 DNA reads as TGTGCCAGCAGCTTTGACCCCATTGGTACCCAGTACTTC. Its protein product is CASSFDPIGTQYF.

The chain combines TRBV10-1 with TRBJ2-3; tentatively, D is TRBD1 (6 bases). Trimming stripped 6 bases from V and 0 bases from J, with 13 bases between. The CDR3 is 15 amino acids. Germline CDR1 is WNHNN and CDR2 is SYGVQD (reference sequence). The CDR3 region is CASSRTVSSTDTQYF. In nucleotides, the CDR3 is TGCGCCAGCAGCAGGACAGTTAGTAGCACAGATACGCAGTATTTT.

This clone has just one count. This sequence joins TRBV5-1 and TRBJ2-1, with D possibly being TRBD1 or TRBD2 (5 bases each). The CDR3 is made up of 15 amino acids. Germline-derived CDR1 and CDR2 are SGHRS and YFSETQ. Trimming removed 4 bases from V and 6 bases from J, with 17 bases in between. CDR3: CASSRGDASFNEQFF. For the CDR3, the DNA is TGCGCCAGCAGCCGTGGGGACGCGTCGTTCAATGAGCAGTTCTTC.

This chain joins TRBV7-6 and TRBJ2-2; possibly TRBD1 or TRBD2 for D (5 bases each). Germline CDR1 is SGHVS and CDR2 is FNYEAQ. The CDR3 spans 15 residues. V was cut by 4 bases and J by 4 bases, with 13 bases left in between. CDR3 loop: CASSSGRLLTGELFF. The CDR3 coding sequence is TGTGCCAGCAGCTCGGGACGGCTGCTCACCGGGGAGCTGTTTTTT.